The rows below give T cell receptor beta chains drawn from one sample of a study of blood T cells in healthy people across ages. TCRdb reanalysed the 5' RACE reads using MiXCR and keeps one entry per CDR3 protein. Among about 1.4 million distinct CDR3 sequences listed, roughly 60% were seen once. The source material was blood. These TCRs come from a man aged 18 to 29 in good health. CDR3s include the opening cysteine and the closing phenylalanine or tryptophan. A D gene is named only where the DNA matches it firmly. Size values are once, few and many counts, or a class for expanded clones, and some rows have none.

v_call	clone_size	j_call	d_call	cdr3_nt	cdr3_aa
TRBV24-1	NA	TRBJ1-1	NA	TGTGCCACCAGTGATGGGGTGGCCACTGAAGCTTTCTTT	CATSDGVATEAFF
TRBV3-1	NA	TRBJ2-3	NA	TGTGCCAGCAGCCGGGGGATCGGCACAGATACGCAGTATTTT	CASSRGIGTDTQYF
TRBV3-1	few	TRBJ1-2	NA	TGTGCCAGCCAACCCCGGGGTACCCCCTTTGGCGGCTACACCTTC	CASQPRGTPFGGYTF
TRBV7-9	few	TRBJ2-5	TRBD1	TGTGCCAGCAGCCCTGTATCGGGACAGGGAGAGACCCAGTACTTC	CASSPVSGQGETQYF
TRBV29-1	few	TRBJ2-3	TRBD2	TGCAGCGTTGGGGAGGGCCTCACAGATACGCAGTATTTT	CSVGEGLTDTQYF
TRBV5-1	NA	TRBJ2-7	TRBD2	TGCGCCAGCAGTTTGAACCCGGGACTAGCGGGAGAATTTGTGCAGTACTTC	CASSLNPGLAGEFVQYF
TRBV10-3	few	TRBJ2-1	NA	TGTGCCATCAGTGAGATGACAGGAGAAAGCTCCTACAATGAGCAGTTCTTC	CAISEMTGESSYNEQFF
TRBV29-1	few	TRBJ2-7	NA	TGCAGCGCAACCATGGCGGAACCAGACGAGCAGTACTTC	CSATMAEPDEQYF
TRBV7-9	NA	TRBJ2-2	NA	TGTGCCAGCAGCCCCCACCTGACGACAACCGGTGGGGTAAACACCGGGGAGCTGTTTTTT	CASSPHLTTTGGVNTGELFF
TRBV13	NA	TRBJ1-1	TRBD1	TGTGCCAGCGCCGACAGGGGGAACACTGAAGCTTTCTTT	CASADRGNTEAFF
TRBV9	few	TRBJ2-5	NA	TGTGCCAGCAGCGTAGGTAGACGACGGCAAGAGACCCAGTACTTC	CASSVGRRRQETQYF
TRBV24-1	once	TRBJ1-1	NA	TGTGCCACCAGTGATCTTGCCCCCGACCCAGGGGTGGGTGCTGAAGCTTTCTTT	CATSDLAPDPGVGAEAFF
TRBV3-1	NA	TRBJ1-2	TRBD1	TGTGCCAGCAGCCAAACCGGGACAGGGGGGCTTCTTAGCTATGGCTACACCTTC	CASSQTGTGGLLSYGYTF
TRBV29-1	few	TRBJ2-1	TRBD2	TGCAGCGTTGGTCTTTGGACTAGCGGGCAACAAAATGAGCAGTTCTTC	CSVGLWTSGQQNEQFF
TRBV27	few	TRBJ2-4	NA	TGTGCCAGCACCCCGTGCATTCAGTACTTC	CASTPCIQYF
TRBV27	NA	TRBJ2-2	TRBD2	TGTGCCAGCAGTTTTGCCGGGACTAGCACCGGGGAGCTGTTTTTT	CASSFAGTSTGELFF
TRBV7-9	few	TRBJ2-3	TRBD1	TGTGCCAGCAGCCCTTGGAACAGGGGTGCGCAGTATTTT	CASSPWNRGAQYF
TRBV7-2	many	TRBJ1-5	NA	TGTGCCAGCAGTTTAGTGAATCAGCCCCAGCATTTT	CASSLVNQPQHF
TRBV5-1	NA	TRBJ2-3	NA	TGCGCCATCAGTCGAATATCAGTGGGAGGCACAGATACGCAGTATTTT	CAISRISVGGTDTQYF
TRBV25-1	NA	TRBJ1-2	TRBD1	TGTGCCAGCAGTGGAACAGGGGGCATCAATGGCTACACCTTC	CASSGTGGINGYTF
TRBV25-1	NA	TRBJ2-1	NA	TGTGCCAGCGGCTATGGGCAGTTAGTTGAGCAGTTCTTC	CASGYGQLVEQFF
TRBV9	NA	TRBJ2-5	NA	TGTGCCAGCAGCGTATGGGACCAATCCCAAGAGACCCAGTACTTC	CASSVWDQSQETQYF
TRBV4-3	many	TRBJ2-3	TRBD1	TGCGCCAGCAGCCAAGAACTCTTCCTGACAGGGTCGTCAGATACGCAGTATTTT	CASSQELFLTGSSDTQYF
TRBV7-9	NA	TRBJ2-5	NA	TGTGCCAGCAGCGCGACAGTCTCCTTGGGGGAGACCCAGTACTTC	CASSATVSLGETQYF
TRBV20-1	NA	TRBJ2-5	NA	TGCAGTGCTACGGACGGAGGGCAGCAAGAGACCCAGTACTTC	CSATDGGQQETQYF
TRBV4-1	NA	TRBJ1-1	NA	TGCGCCAGCAGCCAACAAATCGGGTGGACTGAAGCTTTCTTT	CASSQQIGWTEAFF
TRBV4-1	few	TRBJ2-5	NA	TGCGCCAGCAGCCACCTACAAGGGGACGAGACCCAGTACTTC	CASSHLQGDETQYF
TRBV27	few	TRBJ2-7	NA	TGTGCCAGCTCTTGGGGCCGAAGCTCCTACGAGCAGTACTTC	CASSWGRSSYEQYF
TRBV9	NA	TRBJ2-7	NA	TGTGCCAGCAGCGTTAGAGGACAGTCCTACGAGCAGTACTTC	CASSVRGQSYEQYF
TRBV7-7	once	TRBJ1-2	NA	TGTGCTAGCAGCCCGCTAGTGGGGGCTGGTGGCTACACCTTC	CASSPLVGAGGYTF
TRBV3-1	NA	TRBJ2-2	NA	TGTGCCAGCACCCACTGGGGGGACGGGAACACCGGGGAGCTGTTTTTT	CASTHWGDGNTGELFF
TRBV6-6	few	TRBJ2-7	TRBD2	TGTGCCAGCAGTTACTCGACAGGAGCGGGGGCGACCTACGAGCAGTACTTC	CASSYSTGAGATYEQYF
TRBV6-6	NA	TRBJ1-6	NA	TGTGCCAGCAGTTACTCGGAGGAAACCCTCCACTTT	CASSYSEETLHF
TRBV3-1	NA	TRBJ1-6	NA	TGTGCCAGCAGCCCTTCCGGGCCCGGAGGGAATTCACCCCTCCACTTT	CASSPSGPGGNSPLHF
TRBV7-2	NA	TRBJ1-2	TRBD1	TGTGCCAGCAGCCGCCAAAGCCACGGACAGGGGAACTATGGCTACACCTTC	CASSRQSHGQGNYGYTF
TRBV4-1	NA	TRBJ2-5	TRBD2	TGCGCCAGCAGCCAATATGGTTCTAGCGGGAGAGAAGAGACCCAGTACTTC	CASSQYGSSGREETQYF
TRBV6-5	NA	TRBJ2-7	NA	TGTGCCAGCAGCCCCCCCCGTAGGAATGAGCGGTTCTTC	CASSPPRRNERFF
TRBV5-1	few	TRBJ2-1	TRBD2	TGCGCCAGCAGCCAAGCGGGATTAGTTGAGCAGTTCTTC	CASSQAGLVEQFF
TRBV5-1	NA	TRBJ2-1	NA	TGCGCTAGCAGCATCGGTAGAGGGGGAGGCGATGAGCAGTTCTTC	CASSIGRGGGDEQFF
TRBV4-3	NA	TRBJ1-6	TRBD1	TGCGCCAGCAGCCAAGACGGACAGGGTTATAATTCACCCCTCCACTTT	CASSQDGQGYNSPLHF
TRBV20-1	NA	TRBJ1-2	TRBD1	TGCAGTGCTAGAGGCAGGGGGCAACAATCGACTAACTATGGCTACACCTTC	CSARGRGQQSTNYGYTF
TRBV12-3/TRBV12-4	few	TRBJ2-5	TRBD2	TGTGCCAGCAGTGGACTAGCGGGGATGGGGGGGGAGACCCAGTACTTC	CASSGLAGMGGETQYF
TRBV29-1	NA	TRBJ1-6	NA	TGCAGCGTTGAAGGGGAAGGGGGTTCACCCCTCCACTTT	CSVEGEGGSPLHF
TRBV29-1	once	TRBJ2-7	TRBD2	TGCAGCGTTGAAGTAGCGGGATTAGCATACGAGCAGTACTTC	CSVEVAGLAYEQYF
TRBV20-1	NA	TRBJ1-2	TRBD1	TGCAGTGCCACCTTTGCCAGGGGGCAAAATGGCTACACCTTC	CSATFARGQNGYTF
TRBV9	few	TRBJ2-1	NA	TGTGCCAGCAGCGTAGGTATATTATACAATGAGCAGTTCTTC	CASSVGILYNEQFF
TRBV6-6	NA	TRBJ1-4	NA	TGTGCCAGCAGTTACTTCAGGGTCGAGCGTGGAAAACTGTTTTTT	CASSYFRVERGKLFF
TRBV6-1	NA	TRBJ2-3	NA	TGTGCCAGCAGTGACCCAATAGTAGAGTATTTT	CASSDPIVEYF
TRBV6-5	few	TRBJ1-5	NA	TGTGCCAGCAGTTACGGGGGGCTTCAGCCCCAGCATTTT	CASSYGGLQPQHF
TRBV10-3	few	TRBJ2-1	NA	TGTGCCATCAGTGAGCGGGGTGGCAATGAGCAGTTCTTC	CAISERGGNEQFF
TRBV7-2	NA	TRBJ2-7	NA	TGTGCCAGCAGCCGGCAGAGGACCTCCTACGAGCAGTACTTC	CASSRQRTSYEQYF
TRBV12-3/TRBV12-4	NA	TRBJ1-5	NA	TGTGCCAGCACAATGGGCAATCAGCCCCAGCATTTT	CASTMGNQPQHF
TRBV20-1	NA	TRBJ2-7	NA	TGCAGTGCTAGAGGTGCAGGCAACATCTACGAGCAGTACTTC	CSARGAGNIYEQYF
TRBV20-1	NA	TRBJ2-5	NA	TGCAGTGCTAGAGATTTCCCCTTAGGGTACCAAGAGACCCAGTACTTC	CSARDFPLGYQETQYF
TRBV12-3/TRBV12-4	NA	TRBJ2-1	TRBD1	TGTGCCAGCCAGCGGTGGGGGACAGATTACAATGAGCAGTTCTTC	CASQRWGTDYNEQFF
TRBV7-8	NA	TRBJ2-7	NA	TGTGCCAGCAGCTTAACCCCGCGGGGTTACGAGCAGTACTTC	CASSLTPRGYEQYF
TRBV29-1	NA	TRBJ2-5	TRBD2	TGCAGCTCCCGCTCCCTGACTAGCGCCCAAGAGACCCAGTACTTC	CSSRSLTSAQETQYF